The 7 T cell receptor beta chains reported below all come from one sample, sequenced in a study of T cells in Graves' hyperthyroidism and ophthalmopathy. Using RNA transcripts as the source, TCR beta CDR3 regions were amplified. HTBI primers drove first-round RT-PCR of the TCR CDR3. TCRdb reprocessed the multiplex PCR reads via MiXCR and lists one record per CDR3 protein. The table lists a few hundred thousand distinct CDR3 sequences, under 60% of them singletons. Input material: peripheral blood or thyroid tissue (not recorded which). These receptors were taken from a woman between 18 and 29 years old with Graves' hyperthyroidism.

This clonotype was observed at least ten times. This rearrangement joins TRBV15 to TRBJ2-7; D remains unclear. V lost 1 base, J lost 3 bases, and 13 bases lay in between. The CDR3 runs 15 residues. From germline, CDR1 is LNHNV and CDR2 YYDKDF (reference sequence). For the CDR3, the DNA is TGTGCCACCAGCAGAGGAGGCGGCGATAACTACGAGCAGTACTTC. Protein: CATSRGGGDNYEQYF.

This clonotype was counted many times. CDR3 residues: CASSIVLAGGPGELFF. The CDR3 region has the DNA TGTGCCAGTAGTATAGTCCTAGCGGGAGGACCCGGGGAGCTGTTTTTT. The chain uses TRBV19 and TRBJ2-2; TRBD2 matches 11 bases. After removal of 1 base from V and 6 bases from J, the junction contained 4 bases not matched to a gene. Germline V gene data show CDR1 as LNHDA and CDR2 as SQIVND (reference sequence). This CDR3 comprises 16 residues.

This clonotype came up many times. The junction departs from germline at one end; a sequencing error may be responsible. The chain has TRBV7-2 and TRBJ1-2; D is ambiguous. The CDR3 extends over 12 amino acids. Germline-derived CDR1 and CDR2 are SGHTA and FQGNSA. The CDR3 reads CASSLLTGGYAF. As DNA, the CDR3 is TGTGCCAGCAGCTTATTAACCGGTGGCTACGCCTTC.

Regarding this clonotype: This may come from a read error, since a much larger clone is one base off. The CDR3 coding sequence is TGCAGCGTTGAAGGGGCCTACGAGCAGTACTTC. Its translation is CSVEGAYEQYF. The V call is TRBV29-1, the J call TRBJ2-7, with no clear D. Trimming took off 1 base at V and 2 bases at J, with 3 bases between the two ends. CDR3 length: 11 amino acids. Looked up from germline, CDR1 is SQVTM and CDR2 is ANQGSEA.

The rearrangement links TRBV5-4 to TRBJ2-7; the match to TRBD2 covers 11 bases. Germline V gene data show CDR1 as SGHNT and CDR2 as YYREEE (reference sequence). Trimming removed 6 bases from V and 6 bases from J; junction bases left unmatched: 14. The CDR3 is 16 residues long. CDR3 residues: CASKPGLAVQPSEQYF. The CDR3 bases are TGTGCCAGCAAACCGGGACTAGCGGTCCAACCCAGCGAGCAGTACTTC.

As regards this clonotype: An end of the junction does not agree with germline; a read error may underlie this. V usage is TRBV7-7 and J usage is TRBJ2-2; D is uncertain. The CDR3 sequence is 13 residues long. Germline loops: CDR1 SSHAT, CDR2 FNYEAQ (reference sequence). CDR3: CASSLGITGELFF. The CDR3 DNA follows: TGTGCTAGCAGCTTAGGGATCACCGGGGAGCTGTTTTTT.

This chain joins TRBV10-3 and TRBJ1-2; maybe TRBD1 (5 bases). This CDR3 comprises 18 residues. Germline CDR1 and CDR2: ENHRY and SYGVKD. The V gene lost 6 bases and the J gene lost 0 bases, with 23 bases spanning the gap. The CDR3 sequence: CAISETSGAETSNYGYTF. CDR3 coding DNA: TGTGCCATCAGCGAGACTAGCGGGGCCGAGACATCTAACTATGGCTACACCTTC.